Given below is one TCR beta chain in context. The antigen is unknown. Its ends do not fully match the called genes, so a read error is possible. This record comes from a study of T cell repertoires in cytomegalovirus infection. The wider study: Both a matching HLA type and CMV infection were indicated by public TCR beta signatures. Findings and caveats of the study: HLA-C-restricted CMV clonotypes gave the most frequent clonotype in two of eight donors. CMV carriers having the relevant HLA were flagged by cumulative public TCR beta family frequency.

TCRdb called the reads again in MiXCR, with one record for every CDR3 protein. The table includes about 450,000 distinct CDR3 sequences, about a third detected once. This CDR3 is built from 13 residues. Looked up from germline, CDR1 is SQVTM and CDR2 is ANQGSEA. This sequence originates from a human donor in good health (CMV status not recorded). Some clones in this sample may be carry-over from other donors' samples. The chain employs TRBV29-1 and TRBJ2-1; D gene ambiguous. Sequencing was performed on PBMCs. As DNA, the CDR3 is TGCAGCGTTGAAGGTGGGCAGTACAATGAGAAGTTCTTC. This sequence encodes CSVEGGQYNEKFF.